The 23 T cell receptor beta chains presented below share a single source sample, sequenced in a study of T cell responses to AZD1222 COVID-19 vaccine. The protocol was immunoSEQ multiplex PCR, while the TCRdb copy is restricted to in-frame clones and leaves out a portion. The sample includes fewer than 85,000 clones, around 88% of them seen just once. Sequences were derived from peripheral blood, sampled on day 0 of AZD1222 vaccination. Receptors originate from an adult in good health.

The chain couples TRBV28 to TRBJ1-2; a possible D gene is TRBD1 (5 bases). Trimming left V 6 bases short and J 4 bases short, with 15 bases between. The CDR3 consists of 14 residues. CDR1 is MDHEN, CDR2 SYDVKM, per germline. CDR3 in amino acids: CASSLQENSYGYTF. The DNA of the CDR3 is TGTGCCAGCAGCCTACAGGAAAATAGCTATGGCTACACCTTC.

The chain is built from TRBV6-2 or TRBV6-3 and TRBJ2-1; TRBD2 matches 7 bases. The CDR3 totals 15 residues. The ends lost 3 bases at V and 9 bases at J; junction bases unmatched: 11. CDR1 is MNHEY and CDR2 is SVGEGT in the germline V gene. The CDR3 spells CASSYSPSGNREQFF. In nucleotides, the CDR3 is TGTGCCAGCAGTTATTCACCTAGCGGCAATCGTGAGCAGTTCTTC.

This chain uses TRBV10-3 with TRBJ2-7; a possible D gene is TRBD1 (6 bases). Germline V CDR1 and CDR2: ENHRY, SYGVKD. The CDR3 totals 17 residues. Trimming stripped 0 bases from V and 1 base from J, with 16 bases between. Here the CDR3 DNA reads TGTGCCATCAGTGAGTCCGGTGTGGGGGCGCATTCCTACGAGCAGTACTTC. It encodes CAISESGVGAHSYEQYF.

J is TRBJ1-5 and V is TRBV6-1; unclear D gene. V was cut by 3 bases and J by 0 bases, with 9 bases left in between. This CDR3 is 15 amino acids long. Germline-derived CDR1 and CDR2 are MNHNS and SASEGT. CDR3 loop: CASSDGSYSNQPQHF. The CDR3 nucleotides are TGTGCCAGCAGTGATGGGAGTTATAGCAATCAGCCCCAGCATTTT.

V usage is TRBV24-1 and J usage is TRBJ2-1; 8 nucleotides match TRBD2. Germline V gene sequence: CDR1 KGHDR, CDR2 SFDVKD. The V and J ends lost 9 bases and 5 bases, in that order; junction bases with no gene match: 11. This CDR3 is 15 amino acids long. The CDR3 loop is CATRASGGPDNEQFF. The CDR3 nucleotides read TGTGCCACCCGGGCGAGCGGGGGCCCCGACAATGAGCAGTTCTTC.

This chain links TRBV9 with TRBJ1-1, with D perhaps matching TRBD1 (6 bases). This CDR3 contains 15 residues. Germline V gene lookup returns CDR1 SGDLS and CDR2 YYNGEE. Trimming pared 3 bases from V and 6 bases from J, leaving 18 bases between. The CDR3 region has the DNA TGTGCCAGCAGCGCGCAACAGGGAAGCCTCGCTGAAGCTTTCTTT. This sequence encodes CASSAQQGSLAEAFF. The entire variable domain, with the rest obtained from reference TRBV9 and TRBJ1-1, is as follows: DSGVTQTPKHLITATGQRVTLRCSPRSGDLSVYWYQQSLDQGLQFLIQYYNGEERAKGNILERFSAQQFPDLHSELNLSSLELGDSALYFCASSAQQGSLAEAFFGQGTRLTVV.

This clone has more than one count but fewer than ten. J is TRBJ2-3 and V is TRBV28, with 8 bases lining up with TRBD2. The CDR3 is 15 residues long. With V trimmed by 6 bases and J by 5 bases, 10 bases remained unmatched. Germline CDR1 and CDR2: MDHEN and SYDVKM. The CDR3 loop is CASRHSGTGRDTQYF. The CDR3 DNA sequence: TGTGCCAGCAGACATAGCGGGACCGGTAGAGATACGCAGTATTTT.

This clone was seen once. The chain couples TRBV3-1 (or the pseudogene TRBV3-2) to TRBJ1-4, with a tentative D call TRBD1 (6 bases). The CDR3 covers 17 residues. V was trimmed by 3 bases and J by 7 bases, leaving 21 bases between them. CDR1 is LGHDT, CDR2 YNNKEL, per germline (reference sequence). The CDR3 DNA is TGTGCCAGCAGCCATCCCGGGACATCCTTAGCCAGTGAAAAACTGTTTTTT. Translated, it gives CASSHPGTSLASEKLFF.

The chain employs TRBV6-2 or TRBV6-3 and TRBJ2-5, with D hard to call. Germline V CDR1 and CDR2: MNHEY, SVGEGT. This CDR3 is 14 amino acids long. V gave up 6 bases and J gave up 7 bases, with 18 bases separating them. In DNA, the CDR3 is TGTGCCAGCAGCAAAGATATAAGTTCGGGGACCCAGTACTTC. This codes for CASSKDISSGTQYF.

This clone was seen only once. This rearrangement joins TRBV4-1 to TRBJ2-5, with D perhaps matching TRBD1 (5 bases). The germline CDR1 and CDR2 sequences are MGHRA and YSYEKL. V was cut by 4 bases and J by 2 bases, with 11 bases left in between. CDR3 length: 14 amino acids. CDR3 protein: CASSRSTVQETQYF. For the CDR3, the DNA is TGCGCCAGCAGCCGATCGACAGTACAAGAGACCCAGTACTTC.

CDR3 in amino acids: CASSPDSGRHNEQFF. The CDR3 nucleotides read TGTGCCAGCAGCCCCGATAGCGGGAGACACAATGAGCAGTTCTTC. The chain has TRBV6-5 and TRBJ2-1, with 9 bases that match TRBD2. V was pared by 6 bases and J by 5 bases, with 8 bases of the junction left unmatched. Germline V gene data show CDR1 as MNHEY and CDR2 as SVGAGI. The CDR3 is 15 residues long.

V gene TRBV7-2 combines with J gene TRBJ2-2; possibly TRBD1 for D (5 bases). The CDR3 has 15 amino acids. V lost 8 bases and J lost 0, with 13 bases in between. Looked up from germline, CDR1 is SGHTA and CDR2 is FQGNSA. The CDR3 here is CASGKGYSNTGELFF. CDR3 nucleotides: TGTGCCAGCGGAAAGGGGTACTCGAACACCGGGGAGCTGTTTTTT.

This clone was counted between two and nine times. This chain links TRBV15 with TRBJ2-7; maybe TRBD1 (5 bases). Per the germline V gene, CDR1 is LNHNV and CDR2 is YYDKDF (reference sequence). CDR3 length: 16 amino acids. V was clipped by 3 bases and J by 3 bases, with 18 bases between them. CDR3 amino acids: CATSRDWTSSSYEQYF. CDR3 in DNA: TGTGCCACCAGCAGGGATTGGACATCCAGCAGCTACGAGCAGTACTTC.

This chain uses TRBV27 with TRBJ1-6; 7 bases agree with TRBD1. This CDR3 is 15 amino acids long. Germline CDR1 reads MNHEY; CDR2 reads SMNVEV (reference sequence). V dropped 5 bases and J dropped 6; count of bases not matched to a gene: 7. For the CDR3, the DNA is TGTGCCAGCAGTGCCCCTACAGGGGTTAATTCACCCCTCCACTTT. Translated, it gives CASSAPTGVNSPLHF.

The chain carries TRBV7-9 and TRBJ2-7, with D unresolved. The V gene lost 5 bases and the J gene lost 3 bases, with 17 bases spanning the gap. Germline V gene sequence: CDR1 SEHNR, CDR2 FQNEAQ (reference sequence). The CDR3 sequence is 15 residues long. DNA of the CDR3: TGTGCCAGCAGCGACACCTCGGACCTCTACTACGAGCAGTACTTC. Amino acids: CASSDTSDLYYEQYF.

This clone came up a few times. The rearrangement joins TRBV28 to TRBJ1-2; D is possibly TRBD1 (6 bases). Germline loops: CDR1 MDHEN, CDR2 SYDVKM. This CDR3 has 14 residues. Trimming took off 5 bases at V and 6 bases at J, with 16 bases between the two ends. The CDR3 loop is CASSPHRALDGYTF. In DNA form, the CDR3 reads TGTGCCAGCAGTCCACACAGGGCCCTTGATGGCTACACCTTC.

The rearrangement links TRBV21-1 to TRBJ2-7; the DNA was not used to check the table's D call, TRBD1. TRBV21-1 is flagged as a pseudogene. The CDR3 has 16 residues. The CDR3 loop is CASSPPPRTRRYEQYF. The CDR3 DNA reads as TGTGCCAGCAGCCCTCCTCCCCGGACACGTCGCTACGAGCAGTACTTC.

This rearrangement joins TRBV12-5 to TRBJ1-1; D ambiguous. In germline, CDR1 is LGHNT, CDR2 FRNRAP. This CDR3 has 14 residues. V dropped 4 bases and J dropped 1 base, with 10 bases sitting between them. The chain's CDR3 is CASGSTKGNTEAFF. The CDR3 DNA is TGTGCTAGTGGTTCCACTAAGGGGAACACTGAAGCTTTCTTT.

This clone was found once. The V and J genes are TRBV19 and TRBJ2-3, with a weak D call TRBD1 (6 bases). Trimming shortened V by 5 bases and J by 1 base, and 19 bases separated the two germline ends. This CDR3 has 17 residues. CDR1 and CDR2 (germline): LNHDA, SQIVND (reference sequence). The CDR3: CASSPGQQLGGTDTQYF. The CDR3 DNA is TGTGCCAGTAGTCCGGGACAACAACTGGGAGGCACAGATACGCAGTATTTT.

The gene calls are TRBV10-3 and TRBJ1-1; possibly TRBD1 for D (5 bases). The CDR3 loop spans 14 amino acids. Between the trimmed V and J ends, which lost 0 bases and 4 bases, there was a span of 9 bases. CDR1 and CDR2 from the germline V gene are ENHRY and SYGVKD. CDR3 residues: CAISESLGATEAFF. In DNA, the CDR3 is TGTGCCATCAGTGAGTCCCTAGGGGCCACTGAAGCTTTCTTT.

This clone is a singleton in its sample. Possible read error: a much larger clone is one base away. This same CDR3 is encoded by further DNA sequences in the sample. The chain is built from TRBV2 and TRBJ2-7; 10 bases agree with TRBD2. This CDR3 spans 15 amino acids. CDR1 and CDR2 (germline): SNHLY, FYNNEI. The CDR3 sequence is CASSFSGRSSYEQYF. CDR3 bases: TGTGCCAGCAGTTTTAGCGGGAGGAGCTCCTACGAACAGTACTTC.

V is TRBV6-5 and J is TRBJ2-3; 7 bases agree with TRBD2. This CDR3 has 14 residues. Germline CDR1 is MNHEY and CDR2 is SVGAGI. J gave up 2 bases and V 6 bases, and 5 bases lay outside the gene matches. CDR3 bases: TGTGCCAGCAGGCTAGCGGTCTACACAGATACGCAGTATTTT. This gives the protein CASRLAVYTDTQYF.

This clone appeared a single time. This chain uses TRBV7-9 with TRBJ2-1, with 7 positions matching TRBD1. The CDR3 is 15 amino acids. Germline CDR1 reads SEHNR; CDR2 reads FQNEAQ (reference sequence). V lost 4 bases and J lost 3; bases outside the gene matches: 6. CDR3 protein: CASSSRDRLYNEQFF. The CDR3 region has the DNA TGTGCCAGCAGCTCCCGGGACAGACTCTACAATGAGCAGTTCTTC.